The 31 T cell receptor beta chains below come from one sample, sequenced in a study of shared clonotypes between healthy human individuals. The protocol was immunoSEQ multiplex PCR, while the TCRdb copy is restricted to in-frame clones and leaves out a portion. The table records about 2,200,000 clones, around 93% of them present only once. As defined, naive CD8 cells were CD45RO-negative and positively selected for CCR7, with terminally differentiated effector memory CD45RA+ cells excluded. Input material: naive CD8+ T cells from PBMCs. The receptor source for this set is a man between 18 and 35 years old in good health. Some clones in this sample may be carry-over from other donors' samples.

This clone has only a few counts. The V call is TRBV29-1, the J call TRBJ1-5, with a weak D call TRBD1 (6 bases). The germline V gene has CDR1 SQVTM and CDR2 ANQGSEA. The CDR3 has 14 residues. V was clipped by 3 bases and J by 6 bases, with 15 bases between them. The CDR3 nucleotides are TGCAGCGTTGAGTTGGCAGGGGTGCGTCAGCCCCAGCATTTT. Residues: CSVELAGVRQPQHF.

This chain links TRBV19 with TRBJ2-1; tentative D call: TRBD2 (6 bases). The CDR3 runs 15 residues. The germline gives CDR1 LNHDA, CDR2 SQIVND (reference sequence). Deletions cut 9 bases from V and 8 bases from J, with 23 bases between. The CDR3 nucleotides are TGTGCCAGCCGCATTGGGGGGACCTTGAGGGATGAGCAGTTCTTC. This encodes CASRIGGTLRDEQFF.

The rearrangement joins TRBV5-1 to TRBJ1-4; D may be TRBD1 (5 bases). Trimming took 2 bases from V and 7 from J, leaving 15 bases between them. CDR3 length: 15 residues. Germline V gives CDR1 SGHRS, CDR2 YFSETQ. This CDR3 is CASSFGDVRSEKLFF. CDR3 DNA: TGCGCCAGCAGCTTTGGGGACGTGAGAAGTGAAAAACTGTTTTTT.

V usage is TRBV9 and J usage is TRBJ2-3; D unclear. CDR3 length: 16 amino acids. V lost 2 bases and J lost 0, with 13 bases in between. Germline V CDR1 and CDR2: SGDLS, YYNGEE. CDR3 coding DNA: TGTGCCAGCAGCGTTTCCTGGGCACGAAGCACAGATACGCAGTATTTT. Translation: CASSVSWARSTDTQYF.

The chain carries TRBV5-1 and TRBJ1-4; D is unclear. The CDR3 covers 11 residues. From germline, CDR1 is SGHRS and CDR2 YFSETQ. Trimming cost V 4 bases and J 8 bases, with 6 bases left between them. The CDR3 DNA is TGCGCCAGCAGCACCGGGGAAAAACTGTTTTTT. This sequence encodes CASSTGEKLFF.

The chain combines TRBV14 with TRBJ2-5, with 7 nucleotides matching TRBD1. Looked up from germline, CDR1 is SGHDN and CDR2 is FVKESK. This CDR3 contains 15 residues. Losses at the gene ends were 6 bases for V and 4 bases for J; bases not matched to a gene: 11. The CDR3 DNA is TGTGCCAGCAGACAGACAGGGAAGGGCGTAGAGACCCAGTACTTC. This encodes CASRQTGKGVETQYF.

This sequence joins TRBV9 and TRBJ1-2, with no clear D. CDR1 and CDR2 (germline): SGDLS, YYNGEE. This CDR3 is built from 16 residues. V shed 3 bases and J shed 5 bases, with 20 bases lying between them. The CDR3 region has the DNA TGTGCCAGCAGCGAGGCGATCCAAGCCTCTTGGTATGGCTACACCTTC. Amino acids: CASSEAIQASWYGYTF.

This chain uses TRBV9 with TRBJ2-1; 10 bases align to TRBD2. With 0 bases clipped from V and 8 bases from J, the junction kept 5 bases outside the gene matches. CDR1 and CDR2 from the germline V gene are SGDLS and YYNGEE. The CDR3 consists of 15 residues. The CDR3 region is CASSVALAGVHEQFF. CDR3 in DNA: TGTGCCAGCAGCGTAGCGCTAGCGGGAGTCCATGAGCAGTTCTTC.

This rearrangement joins TRBV7-8 to TRBJ2-2, with TRBD2 matching over 12 bases. Looked up from germline, CDR1 is SGHVS and CDR2 is FQNEAQ. This CDR3 contains 19 residues. The V gene end was trimmed by 2 bases and the J gene end by 4 bases; junction bases not matched to a gene: 11. The CDR3 sequence is CASSLRADPGLAGTGELFF. In DNA, the CDR3 is TGTGCCAGCAGCTTAAGGGCCGACCCGGGACTAGCGGGCACCGGGGAGCTGTTTTTT.

J is TRBJ2-7 and V is TRBV11-2; no firm D call. The CDR3 has 15 residues. Trimming pared 5 bases from V and 6 bases from J, leaving 20 bases between. Germline V gives CDR1 SGHAT, CDR2 FQNNGV. The CDR3 bases are TGTGCCAGCAGCCCCCGCCTGGTTGGTCCCCTCGAGCAGTACTTC. This gives the protein CASSPRLVGPLEQYF. Full variable domain (remainder filled in from reference TRBV11-2 and TRBJ2-7): EAGVAQSPRYKIIEKRQSVAFWCNPISGHATLYWYQQILGQGPKLLIQFQNNGVVDDSQLPKDRFSAERLKGVDSTLKIQPAKLEDSAVYLCASSPRLVGPLEQYFGPGTRLTVT.

The DNA of the CDR3 is TGTGCCAGCACCAAGTGGGGAGTGGTGCGGGAGACCCAGTACTTC. Translation: CASTKWGVVRETQYF. The chain employs TRBV6-1 and TRBJ2-5; tentative D call: TRBD2 (5 bases). CDR3 length equals 15 residues. The germline V gene encodes CDR1 MNHNS and CDR2 SASEGT. The V end was cut by 7 bases, the J end by 5 bases, with 20 bases between.

The V gene is TRBV4-1, the J gene TRBJ1-4; possible D gene TRBD1, 5 bases. The CDR3 loop spans 15 amino acids. V was pared by 1 base and J by 8 bases, with 14 bases between. Germline V gene sequence: CDR1 MGHRA, CDR2 YSYEKL. The CDR3 reads CASSQGGEIREKLFF. The DNA of the CDR3 is TGCGCCAGCAGCCAAGGGGGGGAAATAAGAGAAAAACTGTTTTTT.

V usage is TRBV7-7 and J usage is TRBJ2-1, with D unclear. Trimming stripped 5 bases from V and 9 bases from J, with 17 bases between. CDR3 length: 14 amino acids. Per germline, CDR1 SSHAT and CDR2 FNYEAQ (reference sequence). CDR3 protein: CASSSRSGDGEQFF. DNA of the CDR3: TGTGCCAGCAGCAGCCGGTCGGGCGACGGTGAGCAGTTCTTC.

On this clone: This sample also contains other DNA sequences that code for the same CDR3. CDR3 amino acids: CAWSVGYTEAFF. As DNA, the CDR3 is TGTGCCTGGAGTGTCGGCTATACTGAAGCTTTCTTT. The genes are TRBV30 and TRBJ1-1; D unclear. Trimming removed 0 bases at V and 5 bases at J, with 7 bases between. The germline CDR1 and CDR2 sequences are GTSNPN and SVGIG (reference sequence). The CDR3 consists of 12 residues.

The gene calls are TRBV7-8 and TRBJ2-2, with D perhaps matching TRBD1 (5 bases). The CDR3 length is 16 residues. Trimming left V 2 bases short and J 2 bases short, with 12 bases between. Germline V gene lookup returns CDR1 SGHVS and CDR2 FQNEAQ. The CDR3 spells CASSLRWQGNTGELFF. Written as DNA, the CDR3 is TGTGCCAGCAGCTTACGGTGGCAGGGTAACACCGGGGAGCTGTTTTTT.

The rearrangement uses TRBV5-4 and TRBJ2-1; 9 bases map to TRBD2. CDR1 is SGHNT and CDR2 is YYREEE in the germline V gene (reference sequence). V shed 1 base, J shed 7 bases, and the junction held 6 bases outside the gene matches. This CDR3 has 15 residues. CDR3 nucleotides: TGTGCCAGCAGCTTGAAGCGGGAGGTAAAGAATGAGCAGTTCTTC. Its translation: CASSLKREVKNEQFF.

This chain links TRBV4-1 with TRBJ2-4, with 7 bases identical to TRBD1. CDR3 length: 18 residues. V shed 1 base, J shed 0 bases, and the junction held 9 bases outside the gene matches. From germline, CDR1 is MGHRA and CDR2 YSYEKL. CDR3 sequence: CASSQGGAGGQAKNIQYF. In DNA, the CDR3 is TGCGCCAGCAGCCAAGGGGGAGCAGGGGGTCAAGCCAAAAACATTCAGTACTTC.

CDR3 sequence: CASSAWGETIIEAFF. In nucleotides, the CDR3 is TGTGCCAGCAGTGCGTGGGGGGAGACAATTATTGAAGCTTTCTTT. The J gene is TRBJ1-1, the V gene TRBV9, with D perhaps matching TRBD1 (5 bases). Germline values: CDR1 SGDLS, CDR2 YYNGEE. There are 15 residues in the CDR3. V lost 5 bases and J 7 bases, leaving 21 bases between the germline ends.

The chain uses TRBV10-3 and TRBJ2-5, with D perhaps assigned TRBD1 or TRBD2 (5 bases each). The DNA end is a closer match to TRBJ2-7, so the J assignment may be wrong. CDR1 ENHRY and CDR2 SYGVKD come from the germline V gene. This CDR3 spans 14 amino acids. The CDR3 coding sequence is TGTGCCATCAGTGCTCAGGGACCTCTCTACGAGCAGTACTTC. It yields the protein CAISAQGPLYEQYF.

The CDR3 nucleotides read TGCGCCAGCAGTGCCGACAGCCCCAATGAGCAGTTCTTC. Encoded protein: CASSADSPNEQFF. The chain combines TRBV10-2 with TRBJ2-1; possible D gene TRBD1, 5 bases. The CDR3 sequence is 13 residues long. V was shortened by 4 bases and J by 6 bases, with 10 bases between the two germline ends. Germline CDR1 WSHSY, CDR2 SAAADI.

In nucleotides, the CDR3 is TGTGCCAGCAGCTTAAAGGGAGTAGCGGGGTTCTTC. Translation: CASSLKGVAGFF. This sequence joins TRBV11-2 and TRBJ2-1; 7 bases line up with TRBD2. This CDR3 has 12 amino acids. The V gene end was trimmed by 2 bases and the J gene end by 15 bases; junction bases not matched to a gene: 7. CDR1 and CDR2 from the germline V gene are SGHAT and FQNNGV. Drawing the rest from reference TRBV11-2 and TRBJ2-1, the complete variable domain is EAGVAQSPRYKIIEKRQSVAFWCNPISGHATLYWYQQILGQGPKLLIQFQNNGVVDDSQLPKDRFSAERLKGVDSTLKIQPAKLEDSAVYLCASSLKGVAGFFGPGTRLTVL.

The chain joins TRBV6-5 to TRBJ1-2, with 11 positions matching TRBD1. CDR1 is MNHEY and CDR2 is SVGAGI in the germline V gene. The CDR3 runs 13 residues. V lost 6 bases and J lost 8; bases outside the gene matches: 5. The CDR3 bases are TGTGCCAGCAGGCAGGGACAGGGGGTCGGCTACACCTTC. Translated, it gives CASRQGQGVGYTF.

The genes are TRBV5-8 and TRBJ1-2, with 7 bases identical to TRBD1. Germline V lookup: CDR1 SGHTS, CDR2 YDEGEE. After removal of 6 bases from V and 1 base from J, the junction contained 9 bases not matched to a gene. The CDR3 has 15 residues. CDR3 coding DNA: TGTGCCAGCACCCCTTGGGACAGCAGTAACTATGGCTACACCTTC. Amino acids: CASTPWDSSNYGYTF. Supplemented by reference TRBV5-8 and TRBJ1-2, the full variable domain reads EAGVTQSPTHLIKTRGQQATLRCSPISGHTSVYWYQQALGLGLQFLLWYDEGEERNRGNFPPRFSGRQFPNYSSELNVNALELEDSALYLCASTPWDSSNYGYTFGSGTRLTVV.

This chain links TRBV28 with TRBJ1-6, with a tentative D call TRBD1 (5 bases). Germline CDR1 is MDHEN and CDR2 is SYDVKM. V was cut by 6 bases and J by 7 bases, with 13 bases left in between. The CDR3 totals 14 residues. This CDR3 is CASRPRVLNSPLHF. In DNA, the CDR3 is TGTGCCAGCAGGCCCAGGGTTTTGAATTCACCCCTCCACTTT.

This clone occurred once. The chain carries TRBV29-1 and TRBJ2-2; no firm D call. The V end lost 3 bases, the J end lost 7 bases, and 6 bases lay between the germline ends. The CDR3 consists of 11 residues. Germline CDR1 SQVTM, CDR2 ANQGSEA. CDR3 bases: TGCAGCGTTGACGCTATCGGGGAGCTGTTTTTT. Residues: CSVDAIGELFF.

The chain employs TRBV9 and TRBJ2-3; 9 nucleotides match TRBD1. V dropped 0 bases and J dropped 3; count of bases not matched to a gene: 11. The CDR3 extends over 18 amino acids. Germline CDR1 reads SGDLS; CDR2 reads YYNGEE. The CDR3 DNA sequence: TGTGCCAGCAGCGTAGGTGATCGTGGGGGACAGGGAACAGATACGCAGTATTTT. Translation: CASSVGDRGGQGTDTQYF. Supplemented by reference TRBV9 and TRBJ2-3, the full variable domain reads DSGVTQTPKHLITATGQRVTLRCSPRSGDLSVYWYQQSLDQGLQFLIQYYNGEERAKGNILERFSAQQFPDLHSELNLSSLELGDSALYFCASSVGDRGGQGTDTQYFGPGTRLTVL.

This chain connects TRBV7-9 to TRBJ2-7; 8 bases map to TRBD1. Germline values: CDR1 SEHNR, CDR2 FQNEAQ (reference sequence). The junction had 10 bases not matched to a gene; V was cut back by 5 bases and J by 4 bases. The CDR3 runs 15 residues. The chain's CDR3 is CASSALQGAGYEQYF. The CDR3 nucleotides are TGTGCCAGCAGCGCACTCCAGGGGGCGGGGTACGAGCAGTACTTC.

The chain couples TRBV4-2 to TRBJ2-1, with 9 bases identical to TRBD2. After removal of 3 bases from V and 7 bases from J, the junction contained 13 bases not matched to a gene. From germline, CDR1 is LGHNA and CDR2 YNFKEQ. The CDR3 length is 17 residues. The CDR3 sequence is CASSQGAGGRAENEQFF. The CDR3 coding sequence is TGTGCCAGCAGCCAGGGTGCAGGCGGGAGGGCCGAGAATGAGCAGTTCTTC.

Note on this clone: Within the sample, other DNA sequences also encode this same CDR3. The gene calls are TRBV27 and TRBJ2-7; the match to TRBD1 covers 9 bases. CDR3 length: 16 residues. V lost 4 bases to trimming and J lost 0 bases; unmatched junction nucleotides: 7. Germline CDR1 reads MNHEY; CDR2 reads SMNVEV (reference sequence). Here the CDR3 DNA reads TGTGCCAGCAGTTACGGGACAGGGACAGGCTCCTACGAGCAGTACTTC. This translates into CASSYGTGTGSYEQYF.

The V and J genes are TRBV2 and TRBJ2-7; TRBD1 might be the D (6 bases). Germline V lookup: CDR1 SNHLY, CDR2 FYNNEI. With 6 bases removed from V and 7 bases from J, the gap between germline ends came to 10 bases. The CDR3 is made up of 11 amino acids. The CDR3 spells CASRVRGEQYF. Written as DNA, the CDR3 is TGTGCCAGCAGGGTCAGGGGTGAGCAGTACTTC.

The rearrangement uses TRBV14 and TRBJ2-1; the D gene is possibly TRBD1 (6 bases). The V gene lost 0 bases and the J gene lost 4 bases, with 10 bases spanning the gap. The CDR3 extends over 15 amino acids. The germline V gene has CDR1 SGHDN and CDR2 FVKESK. This CDR3 reads CASSQDPGQYNEQFF. As DNA, the CDR3 is TGTGCCAGCAGCCAAGATCCCGGACAGTACAATGAGCAGTTCTTC.